This T cell receptor beta chain was documented in a study of cytomegalovirus exposure and HLA in healthy donors. Study-level findings and limits: Cytomegalovirus status, reportedly, was diagnosed with high specificity and sensitivity by the classifier. The study labeled 150 to 200 TCR beta chains cytomegalovirus-associated.

V was shortened by 10 bases and J by 3 bases, with 13 bases between the two germline ends. There are 12 residues in the CDR3. The germline gives CDR1 MGHDK, CDR2 SYGVNS. A remark on this clone: The antigen remains undetermined.

Only in-frame clones appear in the TCRdb table, and some are missing; sequencing was by immunoSEQ multiplex PCR. This sample has 150,000 to 200,000 clones, with about four fifths found just once. The chain has TRBV25-1 and TRBJ2-7; TRBD1 is a possible D gene (6 bases). This clonotype was obtained from a woman aged 18-29 years in good health and CMV-seropositive. The specimen sequenced was PBMCs. The CDR3 bases are TGTGCCACCCAACGGGACATCTACGAGCAGTACTTC. Encoded protein: CATQRDIYEQYF.